This TCR beta chain emerged from a study of T-cell memory formation after mild COVID-19. Study details: Largely, TCR clusters stayed within a single donor.

This clonotype was counted a few times. The antigen is unknown. Study-level results: Specificity for SARS-CoV-2 was not confirmed among the second-wave clones peaking on day 37. Clones contracting over day 15 to 85 were CD4/CD8 balanced, with later expanders leaning CD4+.

Barcoded TCR alpha and TCR beta cDNA libraries with UMIs came from 5'RACE using constant-segment primers. TCRdb passed the 5' RACE reads through MiXCR, listing each CDR3 protein once. This table holds approximately 240,000 distinct CDR3 sequences, about 15% found once. In germline, CDR1 is SGHRS, CDR2 YFSETQ. V shed 1 base and J 6 bases; nucleotides not matched to a gene: 3. This CDR3 has 15 residues. Sequencing input: PBMCs or a T cell subset sorted from them (not recorded which). The sequence was collected from a man younger than 30 who had mild COVID-19 (a few samples of this study predate the infection). Cell type and time point are not known. The rearrangement joins TRBV5-1 to TRBJ2-1, with 11 bases that match TRBD2. In DNA form, the CDR3 reads TGCGCCAGCAGCTTGAAGACTAGCGGGGTCAATGAGCAGTTCTTC. Translating gives CASSLKTSGVNEQFF.